The 32 T cell receptor beta chains presented below share a single source sample, sequenced in a study of blood T cell repertoires in COVID-19. Using immunoSEQ multiplex PCR, the repertoire was profiled, and TCRdb retains in-frame clones only, with some absent. The table shows about 70,000 clones, with 70% to 90% occurring only once. The sequencing sample was made of peripheral blood. The receptors come from a woman aged 55-69 years with acute or convalescent COVID-19.

The gene calls are TRBV3-1 (or the pseudogene TRBV3-2) and TRBJ1-2; D unclear. The CDR3 spans 12 residues. Germline CDR1 is LGHDT and CDR2 is YNNKEL (reference sequence). V was cut by 4 bases and J by 9 bases, with 12 bases left in between. Here the CDR3 DNA reads TGTGCCAGCAGCCGAACCGACGGGAGCTACACCTTC. Its protein product is CASSRTDGSYTF.

This chain joins TRBV14 and TRBJ1-2; perhaps TRBD1 as D (6 bases). The CDR3 has 13 residues. Trimming removed 5 bases from V and 9 bases from J, with 16 bases in between. The germline V gene has CDR1 SGHDN and CDR2 FVKESK. Here the CDR3 DNA reads TGTGCCAGCAGCTCCCTTTCGAGGGGGAGCTACACCTTC. Its protein product is CASSSLSRGSYTF. Supplemented by reference TRBV14 and TRBJ1-2, the full variable domain reads EAGVTQFPSHSVIEKGQTVTLRCDPISGHDNLYWYRRVMGKEIKFLLHFVKESKQDESGMPNNRFLAERTGGTYSTLKVQPAELEDSGVYFCASSSLSRGSYTFGSGTRLTVV.

The V gene is TRBV7-6, the J gene TRBJ2-1; 7 bases are a match to TRBD1. Looked up from germline, CDR1 is SGHVS and CDR2 is FNYEAQ. The ends lost 4 bases at V and 3 bases at J; junction bases unmatched: 3. The CDR3 covers 14 residues. The CDR3 spells CASSSRTGYNEQFF. The DNA of the CDR3 is TGTGCCAGCAGCTCCCGGACAGGCTACAATGAGCAGTTCTTC.

This chain links TRBV27 with TRBJ2-1, with D perhaps matching TRBD2 (6 bases). Per the germline V gene, CDR1 is MNHEY and CDR2 is SMNVEV (reference sequence). This CDR3 contains 15 residues. With 5 bases removed from V and 7 bases from J, the gap between germline ends came to 18 bases. CDR3 sequence reads: CASSLRLGGGNEQFF. The DNA for the CDR3 is TGTGCCAGCAGTCTTAGACTAGGTGGAGGGAATGAGCAGTTCTTC.

V and J are TRBV10-3 and TRBJ2-7; 9 nucleotides align to TRBD1. CDR3 size: 13 residues. Trimming at V came to 7 bases and at J to 0 bases, leaving 1 base not matched to a gene. Germline V gene sequence: CDR1 ENHRY, CDR2 SYGVKD. The CDR3 nucleotides read TGTGCCATCATGGGACAGGGCTCCTACGAGCAGTACTTC. Its protein product is CAIMGQGSYEQYF.

The chain recombines TRBV6-5 with TRBJ2-7, with a possible D match to TRBD1 (6 bases). Trimming took off 6 bases at V and 0 bases at J, with 12 bases between the two ends. This CDR3 has 14 amino acids. Germline CDR1 and CDR2: MNHEY and SVGAGI. The CDR3 DNA sequence: TGTGCCAGCAGGCGGACAGAGAGCTCCTACGAGCAGTACTTC. It specifies CASRRTESSYEQYF.

This clone was counted once. This sequence joins TRBV7-2 and TRBJ1-1; D gene unclear. Germline CDR1 reads SGHTA; CDR2 reads FQGNSA. CDR3 length: 13 amino acids. V lost 0 bases and J lost 4, with 6 bases in between. The CDR3 reads CASSLAYRTEAFF. In DNA form, the CDR3 reads TGTGCCAGCAGCTTAGCTTATCGCACTGAAGCTTTCTTT.

This chain links TRBV28 with TRBJ2-7, with 9 bases fitting TRBD2. The germline gives CDR1 MDHEN, CDR2 SYDVKM. The CDR3 sequence is 11 residues long. The trim removed 6 bases at V and 6 bases at J, leaving 0 bases unmatched. CDR3 coding DNA: TGTGCCAGCAGGGGACTAGCCGAGCAGTACTTC. Translation: CASRGLAEQYF.

This chain links TRBV29-1 with TRBJ1-2; 7 bases fit TRBD1. The V gene end was trimmed by 4 bases and the J gene end by 5 bases; junction bases not matched to a gene: 7. This CDR3 comprises 13 residues. Germline V gene sequence: CDR1 SQVTM, CDR2 ANQGSEA. The CDR3 here is CSVGQGSKYGYTF. The CDR3, as DNA: TGCAGCGTTGGACAGGGCTCGAAGTATGGCTACACCTTC.

The V and J genes are TRBV5-6 and TRBJ1-3; D unclear. V gave up 0 bases and J gave up 5 bases, with 9 bases separating them. The germline V gene has CDR1 SGHDT and CDR2 YYEEEE. The CDR3 is 14 residues long. The CDR3 DNA is TGTGCCAGCAGCTTGGGGACTAATAGAAACACCATATATTTT. Translation gives CASSLGTNRNTIYF.

V gene TRBV24-1 combines with J gene TRBJ1-5, with 7 bases aligning to TRBD1. V gave up 4 bases and J gave up 4 bases; unmatched junction bases: 3. CDR1 is KGHDR and CDR2 is SFDVKD in the germline V gene. The CDR3 extends over 14 amino acids. The CDR3: CATSDPGQNQPQHF. CDR3 coding DNA: TGTGCCACCAGTGACCCGGGACAGAATCAGCCCCAGCATTTT.

V and J are TRBV28 and TRBJ2-1; 8 nucleotides line up with TRBD1. The CDR3 has 14 residues. Germline lookup yields CDR1 MDHEN and CDR2 SYDVKM. V trimming: 6 bases; J trimming: 8 bases; junction bases outside the gene matches: 9. For the CDR3, the DNA is TGTGCCAGCAGGTGGTTGCAGGGGGCCGATGAGCAGTTCTTC. It specifies CASRWLQGADEQFF.

This clone was picked up one time. The chain has TRBV18 and TRBJ1-2, with 7 nucleotides matching TRBD1. The CDR3 is 14 residues long. CDR1 and CDR2 from the germline V gene are KGHSH and LQKENI. The trim removed 1 base at V and 7 bases at J, leaving 6 bases unmatched. CDR3 in DNA: TGTGCCAGCTCACCACAGGGGGCCGCAGGTGGCTACACCTTC. Translated, it gives CASSPQGAAGGYTF.

This rearrangement joins TRBV12-2 to TRBJ1-5; the table names TRBD1, a call not compared with the DNA. TRBV12-2 is described as a pseudogene. CDR3 length: 13 amino acids. In DNA form, the CDR3 reads TGTGCAAGTCGCTTCAGGGCGCCTCAGCCCCAGCATTTT. This sequence encodes CASRFRAPQPQHF.

The CDR3 reads CASSPTAGTGTEAFF. Written as DNA, the CDR3 is TGTGCCAGCAGTCCTACAGCCGGGACAGGGACTGAAGCTTTCTTT. The chain employs TRBV27 and TRBJ1-1, with 9 bases that match TRBD1. The CDR3 loop spans 15 amino acids. The V gene end was trimmed by 5 bases and the J gene end by 5 bases; junction bases not matched to a gene: 9. Germline-derived CDR1 and CDR2 are MNHEY and SMNVEV (reference sequence).

The chain recombines TRBV10-3 with TRBJ2-5; D perhaps matches TRBD2 (6 bases). The CDR3 totals 15 residues. V shed 3 bases and J shed 1 base, with 12 bases lying between them. CDR1 is ENHRY, CDR2 SYGVKD, per germline. The CDR3 reads CAISDGARGQETQYF. For the CDR3, the DNA is TGTGCCATCAGTGATGGAGCGCGGGGCCAAGAGACCCAGTACTTC.

The chain joins TRBV5-1 to TRBJ2-7, with a tentative D call TRBD1 (5 bases). The germline gives CDR1 SGHRS, CDR2 YFSETQ. Trimming removed 0 bases at V and 5 bases at J, with 6 bases between. The CDR3 is made up of 12 amino acids. CDR3 in amino acids: CASSLVGDEQYF. The CDR3, as DNA: TGCGCCAGCAGCTTGGTAGGGGACGAGCAGTACTTC.

The chain carries TRBV3-1 (or the pseudogene TRBV3-2) and TRBJ1-1; D may be TRBD1 (6 bases). Between the trimmed V and J ends, which lost 3 bases and 4 bases, there was a span of 12 bases. Germline V gene lookup returns CDR1 LGHDT and CDR2 YNNKEL (reference sequence). This CDR3 has 14 residues. This CDR3 reads CASSQGAGVTEAFF. The CDR3 nucleotides read TGTGCCAGCAGCCAGGGGGCAGGGGTCACTGAAGCTTTCTTT.

Turning to this clone: Other DNA sequences in the same sample also yield this CDR3. Here the CDR3 reads CASSPAGQPQHF. The CDR3 DNA reads as TGTGCCAGCAGCCCAGCAGGCCAGCCCCAGCATTTT. This sequence joins TRBV7-2 and TRBJ1-5; D is uncertain. The CDR3 extends over 12 amino acids. CDR1 is SGHTA, CDR2 FQGNSA, per germline. Trimming took off 5 bases at V and 7 bases at J, with 9 bases between the two ends. Complete variable domain (other parts from reference TRBV7-2 and TRBJ1-5): GAGVSQSPSNKVTEKGKDVELRCDPISGHTALYWYRQSLGQGLEFLIYFQGNSAPDKSGLPSDRFSAERTGGSVSTLTIQRTQQEDSAVYLCASSPAGQPQHFGDGTRLSIL.

The chain recombines TRBV21-1 with TRBJ1-5; TRBD1 reflects the table's D call only, with no check against the DNA. TRBV21-1 is annotated as a pseudogene. This CDR3 region has 16 residues. The CDR3 loop is CASSKVPDRAGQPQHF. The CDR3 nucleotides read TGTGCCAGCAGCAAAGTGCCGGACAGGGCGGGGCAGCCCCAGCATTTT.

V is TRBV27 and J is TRBJ1-1, with unresolved D. The CDR3 has 13 amino acids. Germline assignment: CDR1 MNHEY and CDR2 SMNVEV (reference sequence). Trimming left V 6 bases short and J 5 bases short, with 13 bases between. Here the CDR3 DNA reads TGTGCCAGCAGAGGGCTCGGGAAGACTGAAGCTTTCTTT. This encodes CASRGLGKTEAFF.

The chain combines TRBV9 with TRBJ2-3; D is perhaps TRBD1 (6 bases). V lost 3 bases, J lost 2 bases, and 13 bases lay in between. The CDR3 spans 15 residues. Per germline, CDR1 SGDLS and CDR2 YYNGEE. CDR3 loop: CASSASQGVTDTQYF. CDR3 DNA sequence: TGTGCCAGCAGCGCCTCACAGGGCGTCACAGATACGCAGTATTTT.

The genes are TRBV9 and TRBJ1-1; TRBD1 is a possible D gene (6 bases). The CDR3 runs 14 residues. Trimming left V 4 bases short and J 0 bases short, with 10 bases between. Germline V CDR1 and CDR2: SGDLS, YYNGEE. CDR3 region: CASSPGHLNTEAFF. The CDR3 region has the DNA TGTGCCAGCAGCCCGGGACATCTGAACACTGAAGCTTTCTTT.

The chain combines TRBV10-3 with TRBJ2-7, with 8 bases lining up with TRBD1. The V gene's germline CDR1 is ENHRY and CDR2 SYGVKD. Unmatched junction bases numbered 7, after V lost 3 bases and J lost 3 bases. CDR3 length: 15 residues. This CDR3 is CAISDTRQGSYEQYF. CDR3 nucleotide sequence: TGTGCCATCAGTGATACAAGACAGGGGAGCTACGAGCAGTACTTC.

This clone occurred once. The J gene is TRBJ1-3, the V gene TRBV10-3; 10 bases agree with TRBD1. CDR1 and CDR2 (germline): ENHRY, SYGVKD. J was trimmed by 1 base and V by 10 bases; bases with no gene match: 4. The CDR3 runs to 14 residues. CDR3 nucleotide sequence: TGTGCCACCCGACAGGGGGCTTCTGGAAACACCATATATTTT. Encoded protein: CATRQGASGNTIYF.

The chain links TRBV2 to TRBJ2-2; 11 nucleotides agree with TRBD2. The CDR3 totals 15 residues. CDR1 and CDR2 (germline): SNHLY, FYNNEI. V trimming: 6 bases; J trimming: 4 bases; junction bases outside the gene matches: 4. The CDR3 protein is CASRLLAGVTGELFF. The CDR3 DNA is TGTGCCAGCAGGCTACTAGCGGGGGTCACCGGGGAGCTGTTTTTT. Based on the CDR3 plus reference TRBV2 and TRBJ2-2, the full variable domain is EPEVTQTPSHQVTQMGQEVILRCVPISNHLYFYWYRQILGQKVEFLVSFYNNEISEKSEIFDDQFSVERPDGSNFTLKIRSTKLEDSAMYFCASRLLAGVTGELFFGEGSRLTVL.

The rearrangement uses TRBV15 and TRBJ1-4; D is possibly TRBD1 (6 bases). Trimming cost V 3 bases and J 4 bases, with 15 bases left between them. In germline, CDR1 is LNHNV, CDR2 YYDKDF (reference sequence). The CDR3 totals 16 residues. The DNA of the CDR3 is TGTGCCACCAGCAGCCGAAGGACAGAACGTAATGAAAAACTGTTTTTT. It translates to CATSSRRTERNEKLFF.

V gene TRBV30 combines with J gene TRBJ1-5; 11 positions match TRBD1. The CDR3 loop spans 16 amino acids. In germline, CDR1 is GTSNPN, CDR2 SVGIG (reference sequence). With V trimmed by 3 bases and J by 4 bases, 8 bases remained unmatched. The CDR3 DNA follows: TGTGCCTGGAGAGTGGGGGGGACAGGGGGAAATCAGCCCCAGCATTTT. Amino acids: CAWRVGGTGGNQPQHF.

The chain recombines TRBV9 with TRBJ2-5; TRBD2 agrees at 12 bases. Germline V gene lookup returns CDR1 SGDLS and CDR2 YYNGEE. V shed 0 bases, J shed 5 bases, and the junction held 5 bases outside the gene matches. CDR3 length: 16 residues. The chain's CDR3 is CASSVGLAGVGETQYF. The CDR3 DNA follows: TGTGCCAGCAGCGTAGGACTAGCGGGAGTGGGGGAGACCCAGTACTTC.

This chain connects TRBV11-2 to TRBJ1-2, with 11 bases aligning to TRBD1. Looked up from germline, CDR1 is SGHAT and CDR2 is FQNNGV. This CDR3 comprises 15 residues. V gave up 4 bases and J gave up 4 bases; unmatched junction bases: 5. CDR3: CASSSGTGGIYGYTF. The CDR3 DNA reads TGTGCCAGCAGCTCCGGGACAGGGGGAATCTATGGCTACACCTTC.

The chain employs TRBV2 and TRBJ1-3; D perhaps matches TRBD1 (6 bases). This CDR3 comprises 17 residues. With 6 bases removed from V and 4 bases from J, the gap between germline ends came to 22 bases. Looked up from germline, CDR1 is SNHLY and CDR2 is FYNNEI. The CDR3, as DNA: TGTGCCAGCAGGGAGATGACAGGCCGACGTTCCGGAAACACCATATATTTT. As protein: CASREMTGRRSGNTIYF.

This clone was seen a single time. The V gene is TRBV30, the J gene TRBJ1-5; weak D call: TRBD1 (5 bases). Germline loops: CDR1 GTSNPN, CDR2 SVGIG (reference sequence). Trimming shortened V by 0 bases and J by 3 bases, and 9 bases separated the two germline ends. This CDR3 is built from 14 residues. The CDR3 region is CAWSVGTFNQPQHF. CDR3 DNA sequence: TGTGCCTGGAGTGTAGGGACTTTCAATCAGCCCCAGCATTTT.